This TCR beta chain was retrieved from a study of cytomegalovirus exposure and HLA in healthy donors. Whole-study findings and limits: According to the study, some 160 TCR beta chains were cytomegalovirus-associated.

On this clone: What it binds is not known.

Germline V gives CDR1 SNHLY, CDR2 FYNNEI. Deletions cut 6 bases from V and 1 base from J, with 12 bases between. This CDR3 has 14 residues. The data were produced by immunoSEQ multiplex PCR, yet TCRdb's version contains in-frame clones alone and is incomplete. This table holds about 76,000 clones, 94% found once. V and J are TRBV2 and TRBJ1-1, with D possibly matching TRBD1 (6 bases). Sequenced material: PBMCs. The source is a woman under 30 in good health and CMV-seronegative. CDR3 region: CASRRDRRNTEAFF. The CDR3 bases are TGTGCCAGCAGGAGAGACAGGCGGAACACTGAAGCTTTCTTT.